This T cell receptor beta chain was sequenced during a study of blood T cell repertoires in COVID-19. For the study at large: COVID-19 samples, acute and convalescent, were from the United States, Italy and Spain.

Assay: immunoSEQ multiplex PCR; the TCRdb copy retains only in-frame clones and omits some. The sample lists hundreds of thousands of clones, 80% seen once, with 4.3% in the top ten. Germline loops: CDR1 MDHEN, CDR2 SYDVKM. The CDR3 consists of 13 residues. V was clipped by 3 bases and J by 8 bases; unmatched bases: 6. The sequence derives from a man aged 30 to 39 with acute COVID-19. The J gene is TRBJ1-2, the V gene TRBV28, with 7 bases that match TRBD1. Material for sequencing was PBMCs or T cells enriched from blood (not recorded which). In DNA, the CDR3 is TGTGCCAGCAGTTTGAGGGTGACAGGGGGCTACACCTTC. This encodes CASSLRVTGGYTF.